This entry features one T cell receptor (beta chain) sequence. Its target antigen remains unknown. Qualities for individual bases were not recorded, and no much larger clone is one base off. RNA was extracted with the RNeasy kit and roughly 0.45 to 1 ug was reverse transcribed using random hexamers. TCR beta CDR3 regions were amplified with the immunoSEQ multiplex PCR assay covering 54 Vbeta and 13 Jbeta segments. Bias from PCR amplification was corrected by using a synthetic template baseline for primer optimization and for computational correction. Per the original workflow: Reads were assigned to V, D and J genes according to IMGT and analyzed in immunoSEQ Analyzer, with only productive sequences retained. Clonality was computed as one minus Shannon entropy normalized by log2 of the number of productive unique sequences. For each patient and control, public and private clones were evaluated among the 100 most prevalent clones. Clones were defined as Susac-specific when absent from the healthy and MS cohorts, from over 950 published viral clones and from other ImmuneACCESS disease sequences. TCRdb cleaned the public reads at Q25 with fastp, built clones with MiXCR and kept in-frame beta chains. A single entry per CDR3 protein holds the most common genes and DNA from its merged rows. None of the V and J calls come from the authors' own analysis; TCRdb made them. This sample holds 130,000 or so distinct CDR3 sequences; 90% to 95% were observed only once. The leading ten clones occupy 0.24% of the sample.

This sample was included in a study of CD8 T cells in Susac syndrome (dated by TCRdb to the late 2010s). Turning to the overall study: The study used repertoire sequencing to test whether antigen drove CD8+ T cell activation and differentiation in Susac syndrome. CD8+ T cell repertoire clonality was compared between some 12 healthy donors, roughly 14 Susac syndrome patients and 15 multiple sclerosis patients. Broader findings and caveats from the paper: The study acknowledged that relatively few individuals were included in the TCR sequencing and HLA analysis.

V is pared back by 7 bases and J by 7 bases, with 11 bases lying between the germline termini. CDR1 and CDR2 (SEHNR, FQNEAQ) derive from the germline V gene (reference sequence). The CDR3 numbers 12 residues from cysteine through phenylalanine. Only the CDR3 DNA stays, 36 bases, in frame from base 1. Peripheral blood CD8+ and CD4+ T cells from healthy donors, Susac syndrome patients and multiple sclerosis patients were profiled using high-throughput TCR beta sequencing. Treatment-naive patients with stable or active relapsing-remitting disease fulfilling revised McDonald criteria were used as multiple sclerosis controls. Bulk CD8+ and CD4+ T cells were purified by magnetic negative isolation, while CD8+ TEMRA cells were enriched using FACS. Blood was collected in EDTA tubes and processed within 24 hours, with PBMCs isolated through density gradient centrifugation. PBMCs intended for TCR sequencing were frozen in liquid nitrogen and were later thawed in a 37 degrees C water bath. Purity of sorted or isolated CD4+, CD8+ and CD8+ TEMRA cells was at least 90%.

This receptor was obtained from a human donor with multiple sclerosis. Sequences were obtained from CD8+ T cells from PBMCs. The chain uses TRBV7-9 and TRBJ1-5; a confident D gene designation cannot be given. The CDR3 region reads CASNTVGQPQHF. The nucleotide sequence is TGTGCCAGCAATACCGTGGGGCAGCCCCAGCATTTT.